This T cell receptor beta chain was sequenced in a study of control samples from healthy donors and cancer patients. Profiling relied on immunoSEQ multiplex PCR, and the TCRdb table lists in-frame clones only, not all of them. The table lists about 190,000 clones, 91% of them singletons. Germline CDR1 reads MDHEN; CDR2 reads SYDVKM. CDR3 length: 17 amino acids. Trimming stripped 8 bases from V and 3 bases from J, with 26 bases between. This TCR was recovered from a man aged 25-45 years in good health. The chain joins TRBV28 to TRBJ2-7; weak D call: TRBD2 (5 bases). Sequenced: blood. The CDR3 reads CASLGRGVGKGYYEQYF. The CDR3 DNA follows: TGTGCCAGCTTAGGTAGAGGAGTCGGGAAAGGGTACTACGAGCAGTACTTC.